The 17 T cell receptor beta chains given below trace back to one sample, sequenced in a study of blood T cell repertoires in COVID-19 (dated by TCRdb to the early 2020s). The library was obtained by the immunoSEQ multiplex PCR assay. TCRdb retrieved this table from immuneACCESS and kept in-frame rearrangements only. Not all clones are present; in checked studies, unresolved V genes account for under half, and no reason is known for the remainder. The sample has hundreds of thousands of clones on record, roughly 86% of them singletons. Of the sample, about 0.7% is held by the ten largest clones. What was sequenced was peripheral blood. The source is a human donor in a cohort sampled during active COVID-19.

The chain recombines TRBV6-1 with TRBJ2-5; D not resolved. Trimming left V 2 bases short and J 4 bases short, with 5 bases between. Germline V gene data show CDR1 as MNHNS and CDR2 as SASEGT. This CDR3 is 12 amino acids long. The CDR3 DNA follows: TGTGCCAGCAGTGAAACTGGAGAGACCCAGTACTTC. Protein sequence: CASSETGETQYF.

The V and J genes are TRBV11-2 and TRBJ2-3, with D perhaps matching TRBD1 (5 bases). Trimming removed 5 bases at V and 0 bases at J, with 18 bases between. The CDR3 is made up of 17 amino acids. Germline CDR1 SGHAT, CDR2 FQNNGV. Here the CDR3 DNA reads TGTGCCAGCAGCCCTTCCTGGGGCAGACCCAGCACAGATACGCAGTATTTT. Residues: CASSPSWGRPSTDTQYF.

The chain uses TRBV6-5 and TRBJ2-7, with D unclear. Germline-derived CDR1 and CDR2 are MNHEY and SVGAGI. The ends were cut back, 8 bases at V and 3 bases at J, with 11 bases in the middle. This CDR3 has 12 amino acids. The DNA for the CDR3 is TGTGCCAGCGGGCAGAACCTCTACGAGCAGTACTTC. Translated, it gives CASGQNLYEQYF.

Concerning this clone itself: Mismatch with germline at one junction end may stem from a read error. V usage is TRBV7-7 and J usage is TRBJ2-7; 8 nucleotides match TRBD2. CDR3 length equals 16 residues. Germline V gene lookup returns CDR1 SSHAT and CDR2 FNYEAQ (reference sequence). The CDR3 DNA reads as TGTGCTAGCAGCCCCTCGCCCGCGGGAGGTCCCTACGAGCAGTACTTC. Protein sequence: CASSPSPAGGPYEQYF.

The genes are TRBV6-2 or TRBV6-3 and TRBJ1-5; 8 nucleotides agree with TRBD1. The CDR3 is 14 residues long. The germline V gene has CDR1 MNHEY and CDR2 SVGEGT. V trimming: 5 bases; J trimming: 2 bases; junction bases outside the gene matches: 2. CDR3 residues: CASSLGQGNQPQHF. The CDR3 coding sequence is TGTGCCAGCAGTCTGGGACAGGGCAATCAGCCCCAGCATTTT.

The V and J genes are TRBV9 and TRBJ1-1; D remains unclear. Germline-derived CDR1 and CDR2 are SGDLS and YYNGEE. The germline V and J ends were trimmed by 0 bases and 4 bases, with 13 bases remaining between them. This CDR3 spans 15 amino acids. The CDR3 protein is CASSVGRSGSTEAFF. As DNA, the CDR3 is TGTGCCAGCAGCGTAGGGCGGTCGGGTAGCACTGAAGCTTTCTTT.

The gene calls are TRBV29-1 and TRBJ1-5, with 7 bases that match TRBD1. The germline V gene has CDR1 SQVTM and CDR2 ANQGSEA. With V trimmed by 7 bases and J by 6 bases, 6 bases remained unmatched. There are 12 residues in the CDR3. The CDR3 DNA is TGCAGCGCACAGGGGTTCGGTCAGCCCCAGCATTTT. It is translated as CSAQGFGQPQHF.

The CDR3 is CASSEYKDFYGYTF. The CDR3 DNA reads as TGTGCCAGCAGTGAATATAAGGACTTCTATGGCTACACCTTC. The chain has TRBV25-1 and TRBJ1-2, with D uncertain. The CDR3 length is 14 residues. Trimming took off 0 bases at V and 4 bases at J, with 9 bases between the two ends. The germline V gene has CDR1 MGHDK and CDR2 SYGVNS.

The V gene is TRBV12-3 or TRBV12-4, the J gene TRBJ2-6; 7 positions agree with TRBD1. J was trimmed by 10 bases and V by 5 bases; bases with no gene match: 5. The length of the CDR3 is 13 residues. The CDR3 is CASSPRQGNVLTF. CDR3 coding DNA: TGTGCCAGCAGTCCCAGACAGGGTAACGTCCTGACTTTC.

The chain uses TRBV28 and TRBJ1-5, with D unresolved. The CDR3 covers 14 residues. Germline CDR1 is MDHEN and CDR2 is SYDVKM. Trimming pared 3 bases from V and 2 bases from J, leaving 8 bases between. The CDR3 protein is CASSFAGRNQPQHF. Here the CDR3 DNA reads TGTGCCAGCAGTTTTGCAGGCCGCAATCAGCCCCAGCATTTT.

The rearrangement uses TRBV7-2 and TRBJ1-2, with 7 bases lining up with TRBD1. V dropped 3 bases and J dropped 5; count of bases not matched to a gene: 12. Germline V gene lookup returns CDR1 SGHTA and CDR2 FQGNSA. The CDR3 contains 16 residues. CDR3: CASSFSLDRAIYGYTF. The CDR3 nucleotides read TGTGCCAGCAGCTTCTCCCTCGACAGGGCGATATATGGCTACACCTTC.

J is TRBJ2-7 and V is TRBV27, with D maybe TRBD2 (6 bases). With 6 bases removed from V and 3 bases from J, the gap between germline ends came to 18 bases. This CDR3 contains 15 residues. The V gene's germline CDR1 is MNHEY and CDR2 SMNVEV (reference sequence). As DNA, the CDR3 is TGTGCCAGCAGCCCAGTTTTGGGGACTCACTACGAGCAGTACTTC. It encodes CASSPVLGTHYEQYF.

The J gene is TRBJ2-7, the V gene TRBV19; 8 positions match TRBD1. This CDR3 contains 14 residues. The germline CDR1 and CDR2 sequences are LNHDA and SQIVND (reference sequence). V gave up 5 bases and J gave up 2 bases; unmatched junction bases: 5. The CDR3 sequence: CASSAGGQAYEQYF. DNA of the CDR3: TGTGCCAGTAGTGCTGGGGGACAGGCCTACGAGCAGTACTTC.

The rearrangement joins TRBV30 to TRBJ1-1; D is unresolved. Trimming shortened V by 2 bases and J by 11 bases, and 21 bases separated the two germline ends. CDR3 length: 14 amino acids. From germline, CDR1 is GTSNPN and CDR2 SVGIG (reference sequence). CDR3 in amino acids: CAWSPGRPSIGAFF. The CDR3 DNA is TGTGCCTGGAGTCCTGGTAGGCCTAGCATAGGGGCTTTCTTT.

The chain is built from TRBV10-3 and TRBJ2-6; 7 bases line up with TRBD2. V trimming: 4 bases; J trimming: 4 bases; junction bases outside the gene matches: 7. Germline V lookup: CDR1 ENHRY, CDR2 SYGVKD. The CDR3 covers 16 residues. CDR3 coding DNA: TGTGCCATCAGTGGTTACGGCGGGGGAGGGGCCAACGTCCTGACTTTC. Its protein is CAISGYGGGGANVLTF.

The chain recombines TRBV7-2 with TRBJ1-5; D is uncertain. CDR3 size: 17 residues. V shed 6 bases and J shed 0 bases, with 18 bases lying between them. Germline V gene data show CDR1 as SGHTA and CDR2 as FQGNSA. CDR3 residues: CASSITEPRYSNQPQHF. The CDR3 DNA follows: TGTGCCAGCAGTATAACGGAGCCTCGATATAGCAATCAGCCCCAGCATTTT.

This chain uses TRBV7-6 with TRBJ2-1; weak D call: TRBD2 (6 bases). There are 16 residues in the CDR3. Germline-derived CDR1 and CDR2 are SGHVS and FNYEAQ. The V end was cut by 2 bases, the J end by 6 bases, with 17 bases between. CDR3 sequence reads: CASSLFRRAEGNEQFF. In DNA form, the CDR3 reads TGTGCCAGCAGCTTATTCAGGCGAGCGGAGGGCAATGAGCAGTTCTTC.